The 20 T cell receptor beta chains in this list originate from one sample, sequenced in a study of neurological immune-mediated disorders. TCRdb passed the 5' RACE reads through MiXCR, listing each CDR3 protein once. The data hold over 55,000 distinct CDR3 sequences, with 2% to 2.5% observed a single time. The material sequenced was PBMCs. The receptors originated from a man aged 50 to 59 with multiple sclerosis.

This clonotype was seen repeatedly, ten times or more. The CDR3 region is CASTRGGSNEQFF. The CDR3 DNA sequence: TGTGCCAGCACTAGGGGGGGGTCCAATGAGCAGTTCTTC. The chain couples TRBV25-1 to TRBJ2-1; TRBD2 might be the D (7 bases). Trimming cost V 7 bases and J 6 bases, with 13 bases left between them. The CDR3 spans 13 residues. Germline values: CDR1 MGHDK, CDR2 SYGVNS.

This clonotype has ten or more counts. This chain connects TRBV5-1 to TRBJ1-4; D is perhaps TRBD1 (6 bases). V was trimmed by 0 bases and J by 5 bases, leaving 11 bases between them. Germline lookup yields CDR1 SGHRS and CDR2 YFSETQ. This CDR3 comprises 15 residues. The CDR3 here is CASSLGSGTNEKLFF. CDR3 nucleotides: TGCGCCAGCAGCTTGGGCTCTGGGACAAATGAAAAACTGTTTTTT.

In its sample, this clonotype was seen many times. This chain links TRBV20-1 with TRBJ2-7; 8 bases match TRBD2. Germline V CDR1 and CDR2: DFQATT, SNEGSKA (reference sequence). V shed 3 bases, J shed 5 bases, and the junction held 12 bases outside the gene matches. The CDR3 has 15 residues. The CDR3: CSARAGGSLSDEQYF. The CDR3 DNA sequence: TGCAGTGCTAGGGCGGGGGGAAGCCTGAGCGACGAGCAGTACTTC.

Many counts were recorded for this clonotype. The chain uses TRBV5-1 and TRBJ1-3; no clear D. Trimming took 4 bases from V and 4 from J, leaving 6 bases between them. The V gene's germline CDR1 is SGHRS and CDR2 YFSETQ. The CDR3 consists of 12 residues. The CDR3 spells CASSTDGNTIYF. CDR3 DNA: TGCGCCAGCAGCACAGACGGAAACACCATATATTTT. Variable domain in full (rest from reference TRBV5-1 and TRBJ1-3): KAGVTQTPRYLIKTRGQQVTLSCSPISGHRSVSWYQQTPGQGLQFLFEYFSETQRNKGNFPGRFSGRQFSNSRSEMNVSTLELGDSALYLCASSTDGNTIYFGEGSWLTVV.

This clonotype came up many times. This rearrangement joins TRBV20-1 to TRBJ1-1; 8 nucleotides line up with TRBD1. The germline gives CDR1 DFQATT, CDR2 SNEGSKA (reference sequence). With 3 bases clipped from V and 7 bases from J, the junction kept 10 bases outside the gene matches. The CDR3 has 14 residues. Here the CDR3 DNA reads TGCAGTGCTAGTCTTGGTCAGGGGGCTCATGAAGCTTTCTTT. This encodes CSASLGQGAHEAFF.

Many counts were recorded for this clonotype. The chain carries TRBV10-3 and TRBJ2-5; possibly TRBD2 for D (5 bases). Germline CDR1 ENHRY, CDR2 SYGVKD. The V and J ends lost 3 bases and 5 bases respectively, with 7 bases between them. The CDR3 runs 12 residues. CDR3 nucleotide sequence: TGTGCCATCAGTGAAGGGAGTGAGACCCAGTACTTC. Translation: CAISEGSETQYF.

This clonotype was seen more than once but under ten times. This may be a read error: a much more frequent sequence differs by one nucleotide. This chain links TRBV27 with TRBJ2-3, with TRBD2 matching 9 bases. The germline V gene has CDR1 MNHEY and CDR2 SMNVEV (reference sequence). Trimming cost V 7 bases and J 10 bases; bases outside gene matches: 6. This CDR3 is 12 amino acids long. In DNA form, the CDR3 reads TGTGCCAGCACCCCTGGCGGGGGGGCGCAGTATTTT. Its protein product is CASTPGGGAQYF.

At least ten counts were recorded for this clonotype. This chain uses TRBV11-2 with TRBJ2-3; 14 positions agree with TRBD2. Trimming removed 5 bases from V and 7 bases from J; junction bases left unmatched: 8. In germline, CDR1 is SGHAT, CDR2 FQNNGV. The CDR3 totals 16 residues. CDR3 DNA: TGTGCCAGCAGCATTGGACTAGCGGGGGGAGGTCATACGCAGTATTTT. This encodes CASSIGLAGGGHTQYF.

The sample holds many counts of this clonotype. The V gene is TRBV20-1, the J gene TRBJ2-6, with D unclear. V lost 5 bases, J lost 2 bases, and 7 bases lay in between. This CDR3 is built from 13 residues. Per the germline V gene, CDR1 is DFQATT and CDR2 is SNEGSKA (reference sequence). The CDR3 sequence is CSAGRTGANVLTF. The CDR3 coding sequence is TGCAGTGCTGGACGGACTGGGGCCAACGTCCTGACTTTC.

The chain uses TRBV21-1 and TRBJ2-7; TRBD1, the table's D call, lacks a check against the DNA. TRBV21-1 is tagged as a pseudogene. The CDR3 contains 16 residues. The CDR3: CASSKAERQGSYEQYF. CDR3 bases: TGTGCCAGCAGCAAAGCGGAAAGGCAGGGGTCCTACGAGCAGTACTTC.

This clonotype was counted ten times or more. In DNA form, the CDR3 reads TGTGCCAGCAGCGACCGGGACGCAAGGCAACCATCACCCCTCCACTTT. Amino acid sequence: CASSDRDARQPSPLHF. The chain couples TRBV7-6 to TRBJ1-6; D may be TRBD1 (5 bases). In germline, CDR1 is SGHVS, CDR2 FNYEAQ. The CDR3 length is 16 residues. Trimming pared 5 bases from V and 10 bases from J, leaving 21 bases between.

Many counts were recorded for this clonotype. This sequence joins TRBV6-2 or TRBV6-3 and TRBJ1-5; tentative D call: TRBD1 (5 bases). CDR3 length equals 17 residues. Trimming took off 5 bases at V and 0 bases at J, with 17 bases between the two ends. The germline V gene has CDR1 MNHEY and CDR2 SVGEGT. This CDR3 is CASSTNTATVSNQPQHF. Written as DNA, the CDR3 is TGTGCCAGCAGTACAAATACCGCGACAGTTAGCAATCAGCCCCAGCATTTT.

This clonotype has a handful of counts. This may stem from a read error, because a much larger clone lies one nucleotide away. The CDR3 loop reads CSDTPTGGQPQHF. The CDR3 DNA sequence: TGCAGTGACACCCCGACAGGAGGTCAGCCCCAGCATTTT. The rearrangement uses TRBV20-1 and TRBJ1-5; D possibly corresponds to TRBD1 (6 bases). Germline CDR1 DFQATT, CDR2 SNEGSKA (reference sequence). The CDR3 is 13 amino acids. Deletions cut 7 bases from V and 6 bases from J, with 16 bases between.

There are a few counts of this clonotype. Likely a read error: the CDR3 ends without its conserved phenylalanine or tryptophan. The DNA is left out, because the CDR3 cannot be placed on it with certainty; the CDR3 is given as TCRdb lists it. V and J are TRBV21-1 and TRBJ2-5; the table names TRBD1, a call not compared with the DNA. TRBV21-1 represents a pseudogene. Termini included, the CDR3 measures 11 amino acids. The CDR3 region is CASRKGGTQYI.

Many counts were recorded for this clonotype. The gene calls are TRBV2 and TRBJ2-5, with D possibly called TRBD1 or TRBD2 (5 bases each). This CDR3 has 16 residues. Germline V gene lookup returns CDR1 SNHLY and CDR2 FYNNEI. Trimming pared 6 bases from V and 4 bases from J, leaving 21 bases between. CDR3 nucleotide sequence: TGTGCCAGCAGGGGGGAGAAGGGGCTCGAAGGAGAGACCCAGTACTTC. Protein sequence: CASRGEKGLEGETQYF.

This clonotype was recorded at least ten times. The genes are TRBV5-1 and TRBJ1-2; D is ambiguous. V was clipped by 0 bases and J by 8 bases, with 14 bases between them. CDR1 and CDR2 (germline): SGHRS, YFSETQ. This CDR3 has 14 amino acids. CDR3 DNA sequence: TGCGCCAGCAGCTTGGCCCAAAACCCCGGCGGCTACACCTTC. Protein product: CASSLAQNPGGYTF.

The sample holds many counts of this clonotype. The rearrangement joins TRBV4-1 to TRBJ1-3; D is ambiguous. The CDR3 is 13 residues long. In germline, CDR1 is MGHRA, CDR2 YSYEKL. V dropped 1 base and J dropped 2 bases, with 3 bases sitting between them. The CDR3 DNA sequence: TGCGCCAGCAGCCAAGGGCCTGGAAACACCATATATTTT. As protein: CASSQGPGNTIYF.

Notes on this clonotype: This clone may be a read error of a much larger clone one base away. The chain employs TRBV11-2 and TRBJ2-3; D gene unclear. There are 12 residues in the CDR3. In germline, CDR1 is SGHAT, CDR2 FQNNGV. In nucleotides, the CDR3 is TGTGACAGCAGCTTAGAGTCTTGGAGGCAGTATTTT. It encodes CDSSLESWRQYF.

At least ten counts were recorded for this clonotype. The V call is TRBV12-3 or TRBV12-4, the J call TRBJ1-5, with TRBD1 matching over 8 bases. This CDR3 region has 15 residues. The junction had 10 bases not matched to a gene; V was cut back by 5 bases and J by 7 bases. The CDR3 DNA reads as TGTGCCAGCAGTCCAGGGACAGGTGTAAACCAGCCCCAGCATTTT. It translates to CASSPGTGVNQPQHF.

The table lists this clonotype with many counts. The chain employs TRBV15 and TRBJ1-2, with D possibly matching TRBD1 (6 bases). The CDR3 loop spans 16 amino acids. Between the trimmed V and J ends, which lost 2 bases and 7 bases, there was a span of 20 bases. The V gene's germline CDR1 is LNHNV and CDR2 YYDKDF (reference sequence). The CDR3 region is CATSRSYLDRLGGYTF. As DNA, the CDR3 is TGTGCCACCAGCAGATCCTACCTCGACAGGTTGGGTGGCTACACCTTC.